This TCR beta chain was recovered during a study of CD8 T cells in ankylosing spondylitis (dated by TCRdb to between 2016 and 2019). About the investigation overall: To find TCR variants linked to disease, the study profiled T cell receptor beta repertoires in ankylosing spondylitis patients and healthy donors. Peripheral blood was sampled, and synovial fluid was additionally collected from ankylosing spondylitis patients. The full study cohort was made up of about 25 ankylosing spondylitis patients and 108 healthy donors.

This clonotype was detected ten times or more. Its antigen is still unknown. No much larger clone exists at a distance of one base, and base qualities are not known. The study at large found these results: The disease-linked clones had a CD8+ phenotype and were found at relatively low frequencies in peripheral blood. The disease-linked clones were reported to be significantly enriched in matched synovial fluid samples from ankylosing spondylitis patients. A TCR beta motif made up of 7 to 9 highly homologous amino acid variants appeared to be characteristic of blood from ankylosing spondylitis patients. Some of the motif variants had been reported before in the synovial fluid and blood of reactive arthritis patients, a finding that suggests common disease-initiation mechanisms.

From its cysteine to its phenylalanine, the CDR3 spans 14 amino acids. Only the CDR3 DNA stays, 42 bases, in frame from base 1. V loses 1 base of germline sequence and J loses 2 bases, and the interval between the two ends is 8 bases. The germline V gene sets CDR1 to LGHNA and CDR2 to YSLEER. Synovial fluid samples and blood samples obtained from the same ankylosing spondylitis patients were matched. Sequencing was performed on an Illumina HiSeq 2500. TCR beta libraries were prepared by quantitative 5'-RACE with molecular barcodes. Under the source paper's analysis protocol: A new computational method, built on a probabilistic model of VDJ rearrangement, was used to identify disease-linked TCR variants. TCRdb redid the processing of the public reads, applying fastp at Q25 and MiXCR, and retained in-frame beta chains. Each entry merges the rows of one CDR3 protein and shows their most common DNA and genes. The V and J calls follow TCRdb's processing rather than the paper's. The sample table lists 50,000 to 70,000 distinct CDR3 sequences, over 5% of them with a count of one. Of the sample, approximately 5% is held by the ten largest clones.

This sequence originates from a male donor with ankylosing spondylitis. Sequencing was carried out using synovial fluid, either unsorted or a sorted T cell fraction (not recorded which). The chain was built from TRBV4-3 and TRBJ2-5; confidence is insufficient to name the D gene. This receptor has the CDR3 CASSQGFQQETQYF. The DNA reads as follows: TGCGCCAGCAGCCAAGGGTTCCAACAAGAGACCCAGTACTTC.